This T cell receptor beta chain is from a study of cytomegalovirus exposure and HLA in healthy donors. General study results and limits: Most likely, a cluster of highly shared sequence variants arose as a sequencing artifact.

With 60 Vbeta and 13 Jbeta primers, the PCR was carried out. Assay: immunoSEQ multiplex PCR; the TCRdb copy retains only in-frame clones and omits some. Of around 92,000 clones listed, around 82% are singletons. This CDR3 has 14 amino acids. Trimming removed 2 bases from V and 6 bases from J, with 11 bases in between. The germline gives CDR1 MNHEY, CDR2 SMNVEV (reference sequence). This clone turned up a few times. Its matching antigen is unknown. The rearrangement links TRBV27 to TRBJ2-1; tentative D call: TRBD2 (6 bases). Sequenced material: PBMCs. This receptor was identified in a man aged 18 to 29 in good health and CMV-seronegative. This CDR3 reads CASSLGGGANEQFF. The DNA of the CDR3 is TGTGCCAGCAGTTTAGGCGGCGGGGCCAATGAGCAGTTCTTC.